This TCR beta chain originates from a study of blood T cell repertoires in COVID-19 (dated by TCRdb to 2018 to 2020). With respect to the entire study: Samples from collaborators originated in the United States, Italy and Spain and spanned both the acute and convalescent phases of COVID-19. Deeply sampled blood TCRbeta repertoires from subjects exposed to, actively infected with, or recovered from COVID-19 were included in the dataset. HLA class I and class II types, where available, came from metadata supplied by the sample provider rather than from assay-based typing. Samples were obtained from the ongoing ImmuneRACE study (first 160 participants) and from 950 to 1,500 subjects provided by 6 global collaborators. The repertoires were made available in a free public database intended to serve as a resource for research on the immune response to SARS-CoV-2. The prospective study material was composed of cDNA or gDNA derived from T cells, B-cell-depleted T cells, or PBMCs. Nearly every sample came with metadata listing a de-identified subject ID, COVID-19 status, age in years and sex.

The immunoSEQ Assay, a bias-controlled multiplex PCR, was used to amplify TCRbeta CDR3 regions from genomic DNA. Per the original workflow: Nucleated cell counts per sample were estimated from amplification of reference gene primers within the assay. Sequence reads were collapsed and filtered to measure the absolute abundance of every unique TCRbeta CDR3 rearrangement. Productive Simpson clonality was computed per sample as the square root of Simpson's diversity index over productive rearrangements. Sourced from immuneACCESS, this table was stored by TCRdb with only in-frame sequences that have V and J called. A share of the clones is absent; for the studies checked, an unresolved V gene accounts for under half, and the remainder has no known explanation. V and J calls and clone size are copied from that table; D and trimming were computed from the DNA. The sample table records some 64,000 clones; almost 85% of these occur just once. The ten largest make up about 16% of the sample.

One collaborating source in Seattle enrolled patients while the patients were actively infected and followed the patients over time throughout the course of disease. Collaborating institutions collected whole blood in K2EDTA tubes following their own protocols. Collaborator samples were shipped for TCRbeta analysis as frozen whole blood, isolated PBMCs, or DNA extracted from either sample type. The cysteine opens and the phenylalanine closes a CDR3 of 13 amino acids. Just the 39-base CDR3 DNA is kept, in frame starting at base 1. A distance of 11 bases separates the germline ends of V and J, which lose 6 bases and 2 bases respectively. The CDR1 and CDR2 encoded by the germline V gene are SGHAT and FQNNGV. Remarks on this clone: This receptor's antigen is unknown. The record has no base qualities; no much larger clone is one base away.

The full study reports these points: Clinical and demographic metadata were provided uncurated, with the amount varying by source and participant.

The receptor's source is a man between 60 and 75 years old with COVID-19, enrolled during active disease. Sequenced: peripheral blood. Here the chain combines TRBV11-2 and TRBJ2-7; the D gene is possibly TRBD2, with 6 bases matching. CDR3 loop: CASRGLLTYEQYF. The nucleotides read TGTGCCAGCAGAGGACTACTTACCTACGAGCAGTACTTC.